This T cell receptor (beta chain) originates from a study of human T cells and chemical hapten exposure. Germline V CDR1 and CDR2: SGHAT, FQNNGV. The V gene end was trimmed by 5 bases and the J gene end by 3 bases; junction bases not matched to a gene: 7. CDR3 length: 16 residues. One entry per CDR3 protein results from TCRdb running MiXCR on the RACE reads. The sample lists approximately 400,000 distinct CDR3 sequences, 5% to 6.5% seen once, with just over 2.5% in the top ten. Time point indicated: pre-sensitization, week 0. The sample's treatment: therapeutic diphenylcyclopropenone sensitization with weekly scalp DPC. This clonotype has a count of ten or more.

This rearrangement joins TRBV11-2 to TRBJ1-1; 12 bases line up with TRBD1. The sequence was collected from a woman in her 50s with alopecia areata. Some clones in this sample may be carry-over from other donors' samples. Here the sequenced sample was whole blood, taken in connection with sensitization to the hapten diphenylcyclopropenone (DPC). The CDR3 sequence is CASSRGQGARDTEAFF. Here the CDR3 DNA reads TGTGCCAGCAGCAGGGGACAGGGGGCAAGAGACACTGAAGCTTTCTTT. Filled out from reference TRBV11-2 and TRBJ1-1, the complete variable domain reads EAGVAQSPRYKIIEKRQSVAFWCNPISGHATLYWYQQILGQGPKLLIQFQNNGVVDDSQLPKDRFSAERLKGVDSTLKIQPAKLEDSAVYLCASSRGQGARDTEAFFGQGTRLTVV.